The rows below give T cell receptor beta chains drawn from one sample of a study of PD-1 blockade in classical Hodgkin lymphoma. Sequencing used immunoSEQ multiplex PCR; TCRdb keeps in-frame clones, though not all of them. The repertoire holds 29,000 or so clones, with 71% as singletons. This sample comprised peripheral blood mononuclear cells (PBMCs), obtained before the second cycle of nivolumab. These receptors originate from a human donor with classical Hodgkin lymphoma. Both conserved end residues are part of each CDR3.

j_gene,v_gene,CDR3aa
TRBJ1-1,TRBV5-3,CASSLVLNAEAFF
TRBJ1-1,TRBV7-3,CASSFGQYTEAFF
TRBJ2-7,TRBV27,CASSSGGYEQYF
TRBJ1-1,TRBV14,CASSHRGNTEAFF
TRBJ1-2,TRBV6-4,CASSVQGGTNYGYTF
TRBJ2-3,TRBV30,CAWRRLAGGQGTDTQYF
TRBJ1-1,TRBV7-6,CASSLGGGNTEAFF
TRBJ1-1,TRBV7-2,CASSPRGLNTEAFF
TRBJ2-1,TRBV25-1,CASSEGTGTYNEQFF
TRBJ2-7,TRBV5-1,CASSAQGLHEQYF
TRBJ1-5,TRBV5-6,CASSRGQNQPQHF
TRBJ2-7,TRBV29-1,CSVEDRHGYEQYF
TRBJ2-3,TRBV5-6,CASSWGASITDTQYF
TRBJ1-2,TRBV4-1,CASSQEWGAENYGYTF
TRBJ1-2,TRBV5-6,CASTLGGANYGYTF
TRBJ1-1,TRBV4-1,CASSQGRGSEAFF
TRBJ1-1,TRBV19,CASSIGTQRAEAFF
TRBJ2-3,TRBV19,CASSITRGLTDTQYF
TRBJ2-2,TRBV19,CASSISHSGAGELFF
TRBJ2-3,TRBV7-8,CASSLAAWISTDTQYF
TRBJ1-5,TRBV4-1,CASSQVDMGFSNQPQHF
TRBJ1-1,TRBV19,CASSPLTFWQLGVGRNGKAFF
TRBJ1-2,TRBV18,CASSEPGAYYGYTF
TRBJ1-4,TRBV2,CASSEFGEKLFF
TRBJ1-2,TRBV4-3,CASSQDETNYGYTF
TRBJ2-7,TRBV2,CASSPTLSGTSSYEQYF
TRBJ2-7,TRBV11-1,CASSPIDRGPDYEQYF
TRBJ2-5,TRBV11-1,CASSRRTTSAQETQYF
TRBJ2-1,TRBV12-2,CASRVPLAGGTTNKYNEQFF
TRBJ2-3,TRBV6-5,CASSYEAITDTQYF
TRBJ1-6,TRBV28,CASSFGGISNSPLHF
TRBJ1-2,TRBV6-6,CASSSGGAGYGYTF
TRBJ2-3,TRBV10-2,CASSTLLDTQYF
TRBJ2-7,TRBV28,CASSFGYYEQYF
TRBJ2-7,TRBV7-9,CASSLGHGYVHEQYF
TRBJ2-7,TRBV7-9,CASSSDTSYEQYF
TRBJ1-6,TRBV11-2,CASSFGTNSPLHF
TRBJ2-3,TRBV7-3,CASSWGGLDTQYF
TRBJ1-1,TRBV6-5,CASGLGQGTTEAFF
TRBJ2-3,TRBV7-9,CASSHLTGISTDTQYF
TRBJ2-7,TRBV10-3,CAISESEGGSYEQYF
TRBJ1-2,TRBV7-2,CASSLGEGYGYTF
TRBJ1-4,TRBV13,CASSPTSQGFGEKLFF
TRBJ1-6,TRBV4-3,CASSHRRNYNSPLHF
TRBJ2-7,TRBV2,CASSPVNYEQYF
TRBJ2-2,TRBV25-1,CASSESDRGRAGELFF